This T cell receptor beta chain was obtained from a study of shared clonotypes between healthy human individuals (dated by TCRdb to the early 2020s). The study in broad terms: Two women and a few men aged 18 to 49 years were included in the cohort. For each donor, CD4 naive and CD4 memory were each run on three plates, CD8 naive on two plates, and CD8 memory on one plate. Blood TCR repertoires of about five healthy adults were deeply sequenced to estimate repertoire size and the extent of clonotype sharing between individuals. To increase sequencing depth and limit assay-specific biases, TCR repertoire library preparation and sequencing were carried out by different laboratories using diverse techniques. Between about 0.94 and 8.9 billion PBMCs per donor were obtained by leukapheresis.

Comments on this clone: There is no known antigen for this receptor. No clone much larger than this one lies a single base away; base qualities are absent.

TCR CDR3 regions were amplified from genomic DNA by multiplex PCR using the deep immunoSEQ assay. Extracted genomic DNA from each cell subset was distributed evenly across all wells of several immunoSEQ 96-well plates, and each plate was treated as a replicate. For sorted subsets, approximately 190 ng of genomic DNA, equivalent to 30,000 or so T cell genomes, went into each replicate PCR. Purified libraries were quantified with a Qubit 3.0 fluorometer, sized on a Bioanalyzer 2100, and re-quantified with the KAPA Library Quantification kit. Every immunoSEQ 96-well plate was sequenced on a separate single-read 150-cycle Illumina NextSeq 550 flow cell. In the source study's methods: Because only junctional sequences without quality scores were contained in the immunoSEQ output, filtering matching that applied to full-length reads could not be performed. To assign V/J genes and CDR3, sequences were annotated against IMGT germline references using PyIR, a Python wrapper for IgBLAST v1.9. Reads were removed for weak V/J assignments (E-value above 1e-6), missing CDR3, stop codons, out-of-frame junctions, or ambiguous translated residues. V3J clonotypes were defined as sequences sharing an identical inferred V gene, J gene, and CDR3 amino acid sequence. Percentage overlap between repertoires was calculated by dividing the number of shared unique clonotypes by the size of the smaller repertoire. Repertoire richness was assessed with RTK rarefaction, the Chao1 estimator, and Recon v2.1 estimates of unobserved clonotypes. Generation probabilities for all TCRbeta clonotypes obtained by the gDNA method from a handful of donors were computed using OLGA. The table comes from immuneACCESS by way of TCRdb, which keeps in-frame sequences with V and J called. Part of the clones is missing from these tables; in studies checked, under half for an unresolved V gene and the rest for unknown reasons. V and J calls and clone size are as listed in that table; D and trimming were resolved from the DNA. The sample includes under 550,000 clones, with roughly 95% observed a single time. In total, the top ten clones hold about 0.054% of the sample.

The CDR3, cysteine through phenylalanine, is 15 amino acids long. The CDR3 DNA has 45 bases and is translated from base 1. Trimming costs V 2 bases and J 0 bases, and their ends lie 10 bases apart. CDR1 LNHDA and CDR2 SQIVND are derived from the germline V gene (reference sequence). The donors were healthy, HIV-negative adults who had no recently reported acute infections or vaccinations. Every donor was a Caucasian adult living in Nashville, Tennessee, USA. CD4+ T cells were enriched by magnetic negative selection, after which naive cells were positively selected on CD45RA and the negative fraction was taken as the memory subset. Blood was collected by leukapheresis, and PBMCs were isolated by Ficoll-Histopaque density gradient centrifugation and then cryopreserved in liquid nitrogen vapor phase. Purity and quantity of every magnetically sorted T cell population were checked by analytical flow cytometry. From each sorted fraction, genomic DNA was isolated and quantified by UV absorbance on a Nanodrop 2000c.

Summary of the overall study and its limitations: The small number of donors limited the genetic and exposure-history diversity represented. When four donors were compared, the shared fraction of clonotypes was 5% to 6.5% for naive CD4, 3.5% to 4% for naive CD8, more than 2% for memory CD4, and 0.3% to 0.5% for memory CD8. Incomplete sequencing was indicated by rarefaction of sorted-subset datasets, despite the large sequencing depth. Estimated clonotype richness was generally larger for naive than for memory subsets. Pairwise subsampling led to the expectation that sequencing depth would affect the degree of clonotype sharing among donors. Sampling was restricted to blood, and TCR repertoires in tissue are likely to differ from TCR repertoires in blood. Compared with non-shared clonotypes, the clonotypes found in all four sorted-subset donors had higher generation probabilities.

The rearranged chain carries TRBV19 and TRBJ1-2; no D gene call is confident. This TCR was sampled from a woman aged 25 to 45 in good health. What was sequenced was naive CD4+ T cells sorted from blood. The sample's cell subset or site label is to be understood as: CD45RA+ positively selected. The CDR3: CASSITRTANYGYTF. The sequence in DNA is TGTGCCAGTAGTATAACCCGTACTGCTAACTATGGCTACACCTTC.